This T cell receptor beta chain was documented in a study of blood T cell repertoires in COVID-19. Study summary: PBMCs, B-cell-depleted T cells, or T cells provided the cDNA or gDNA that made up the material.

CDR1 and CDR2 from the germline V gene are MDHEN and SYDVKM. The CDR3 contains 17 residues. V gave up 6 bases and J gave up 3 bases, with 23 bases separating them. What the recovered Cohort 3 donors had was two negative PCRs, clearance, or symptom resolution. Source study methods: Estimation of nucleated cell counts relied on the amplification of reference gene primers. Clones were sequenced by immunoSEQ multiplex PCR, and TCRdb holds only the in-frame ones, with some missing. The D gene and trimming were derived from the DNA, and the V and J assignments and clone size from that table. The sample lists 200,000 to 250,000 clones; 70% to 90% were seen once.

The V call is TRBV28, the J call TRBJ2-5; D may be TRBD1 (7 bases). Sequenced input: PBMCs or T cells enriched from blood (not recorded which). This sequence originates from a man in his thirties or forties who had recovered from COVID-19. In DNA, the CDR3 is TGTGCCAGCAGACCCCTGGGCGCGGGACAGACTAAAGAGACCCAGTACTTC. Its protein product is CASRPLGAGQTKETQYF.